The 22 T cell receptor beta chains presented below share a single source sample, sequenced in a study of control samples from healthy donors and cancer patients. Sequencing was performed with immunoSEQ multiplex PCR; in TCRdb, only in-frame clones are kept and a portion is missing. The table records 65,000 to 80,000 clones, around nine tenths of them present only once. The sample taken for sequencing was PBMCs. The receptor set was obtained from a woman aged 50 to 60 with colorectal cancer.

For the CDR3, the DNA is TGCGCCAGCAGGTGGACTAGCGGGGCATACAATGAGCAGTTCTTC. Translating it yields CASRWTSGAYNEQFF. The genes are TRBV5-1 and TRBJ2-1, with TRBD2 identical over 12 bases. Trimming cost V 5 bases and J 4 bases; bases outside gene matches: 4. The V gene's germline CDR1 is SGHRS and CDR2 YFSETQ. The CDR3 runs to 15 residues.

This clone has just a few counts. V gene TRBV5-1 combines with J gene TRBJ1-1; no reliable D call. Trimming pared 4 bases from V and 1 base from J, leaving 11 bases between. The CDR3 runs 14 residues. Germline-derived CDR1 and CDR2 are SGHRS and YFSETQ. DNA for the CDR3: TGCGCCAGCAGCCCAGGACCCGGGAACACTGAAGCTTTCTTT. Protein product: CASSPGPGNTEAFF.

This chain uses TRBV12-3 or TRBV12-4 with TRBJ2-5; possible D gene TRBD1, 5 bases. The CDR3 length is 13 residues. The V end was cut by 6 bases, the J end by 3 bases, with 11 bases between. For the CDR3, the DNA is TGTGCCAGCAGAGAAGACAGCGAAGAGACCCAGTACTTC. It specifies CASREDSEETQYF.

The DNA of the CDR3 is TGCGCCAGCAGCTGGGGACAGGGTAATGCCGGGGAGCTGTTTTTT. Protein sequence: CASSWGQGNAGELFF. The rearrangement joins TRBV5-1 to TRBJ2-2; 9 nucleotides agree with TRBD1. The CDR3 runs to 15 residues. Losses at the gene ends were 3 bases for V and 6 bases for J; bases not matched to a gene: 6. CDR1 SGHRS and CDR2 YFSETQ come from the germline V gene.

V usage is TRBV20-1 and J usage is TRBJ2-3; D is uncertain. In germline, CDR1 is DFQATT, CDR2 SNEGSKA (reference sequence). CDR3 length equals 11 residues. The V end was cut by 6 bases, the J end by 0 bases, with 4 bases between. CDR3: CSATSTDTQYF. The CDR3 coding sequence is TGCAGTGCAACTAGCACAGATACGCAGTATTTT.

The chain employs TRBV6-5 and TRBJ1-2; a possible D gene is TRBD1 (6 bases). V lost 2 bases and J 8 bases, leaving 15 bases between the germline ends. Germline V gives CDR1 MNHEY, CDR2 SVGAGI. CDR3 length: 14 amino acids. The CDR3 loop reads CASSYNTGFGGYTF. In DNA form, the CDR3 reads TGTGCCAGCAGTTACAATACAGGGTTTGGCGGCTACACCTTC.

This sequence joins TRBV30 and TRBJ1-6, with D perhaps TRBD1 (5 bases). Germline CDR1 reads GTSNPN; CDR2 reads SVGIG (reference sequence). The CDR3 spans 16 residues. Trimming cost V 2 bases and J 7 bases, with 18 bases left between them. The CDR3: CAWSLARGTGNSPLHF. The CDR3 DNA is TGTGCCTGGAGTCTTGCCCGGGGTACAGGAAATTCACCCCTCCACTTT. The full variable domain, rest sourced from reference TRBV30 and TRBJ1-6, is SQTIHQWPATLVQPVGSPLSLECTVEGTSNPNLYWYRQAAGRGLQLLFYSVGIGQISSEVPQNLSASRPQDRQFILSSKKLLLSDSGFYLCAWSLARGTGNSPLHFGNGTRLTVT.

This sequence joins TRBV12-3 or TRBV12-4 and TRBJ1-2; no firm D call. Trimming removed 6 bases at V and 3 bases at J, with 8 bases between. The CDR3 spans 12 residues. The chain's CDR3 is CASSKTHYGYTF. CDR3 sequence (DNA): TGTGCCAGCAGCAAGACACACTATGGCTACACCTTC.

The CDR3: CASSYLNEQFF. The CDR3, as DNA: TGTGCCAGCAGTTACCTTAATGAGCAGTTCTTC. The rearrangement joins TRBV6-2 or TRBV6-3 to TRBJ2-1; no firm D call. Germline CDR1 MNHEY, CDR2 SVGEGT. The CDR3 spans 11 residues. Trimming pared 2 bases from V and 7 bases from J, leaving 3 bases between.

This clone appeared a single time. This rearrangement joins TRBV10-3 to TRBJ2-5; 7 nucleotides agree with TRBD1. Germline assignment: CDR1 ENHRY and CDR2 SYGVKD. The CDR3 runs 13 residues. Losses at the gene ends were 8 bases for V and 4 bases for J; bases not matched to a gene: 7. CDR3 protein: CAIQEGQRETQYF. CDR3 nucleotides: TGTGCCATCCAAGAGGGACAGAGAGAGACCCAGTACTTC.

The DNA of the CDR3 is TGTGCCAGCAGCTCTTTTTCCGGGACAGGGGTGGAAGAGACCCAGTACTTC. Its translation: CASSSFSGTGVEETQYF. This chain uses TRBV5-8 with TRBJ2-5; the match to TRBD1 covers 10 bases. This CDR3 is 17 amino acids long. V lost 3 bases to trimming and J lost 3 bases; unmatched junction nucleotides: 11. Germline CDR1 is SGHTS and CDR2 is YDEGEE. Supplemented by reference TRBV5-8 and TRBJ2-5, the full variable domain reads EAGVTQSPTHLIKTRGQQATLRCSPISGHTSVYWYQQALGLGLQFLLWYDEGEERNRGNFPPRFSGRQFPNYSSELNVNALELEDSALYLCASSSFSGTGVEETQYFGPGTRLLVL.

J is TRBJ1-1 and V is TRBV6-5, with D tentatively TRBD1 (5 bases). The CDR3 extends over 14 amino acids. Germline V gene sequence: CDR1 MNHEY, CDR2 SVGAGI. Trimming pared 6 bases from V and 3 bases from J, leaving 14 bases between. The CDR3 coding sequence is TGTGCCAGCAGCAAAGAGACAGCTTACACTGAAGCTTTCTTT. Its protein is CASSKETAYTEAFF.

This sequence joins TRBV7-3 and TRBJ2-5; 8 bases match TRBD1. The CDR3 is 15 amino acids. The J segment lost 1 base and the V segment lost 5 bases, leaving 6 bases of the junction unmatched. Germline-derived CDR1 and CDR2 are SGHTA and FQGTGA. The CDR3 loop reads CASSRTGSTQETQYF. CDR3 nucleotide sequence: TGTGCCAGCAGCCGGACAGGGAGCACCCAAGAGACCCAGTACTTC. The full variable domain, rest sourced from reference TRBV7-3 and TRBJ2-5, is GAGVSQTPSNKVTEKGKYVELRCDPISGHTALYWYRQSLGQGPEFLIYFQGTGAADDSGLPNDRFFAVRPEGSVSTLKIQRTERGDSAVYLCASSRTGSTQETQYFGPGTRLLVL.

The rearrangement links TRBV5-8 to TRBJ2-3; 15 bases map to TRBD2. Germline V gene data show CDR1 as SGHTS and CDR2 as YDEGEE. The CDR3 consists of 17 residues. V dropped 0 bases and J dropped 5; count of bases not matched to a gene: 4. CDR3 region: CASSLAPGLAGGDTQYF. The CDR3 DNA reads TGTGCCAGCAGCTTGGCACCGGGACTAGCGGGGGGAGATACGCAGTATTTT.

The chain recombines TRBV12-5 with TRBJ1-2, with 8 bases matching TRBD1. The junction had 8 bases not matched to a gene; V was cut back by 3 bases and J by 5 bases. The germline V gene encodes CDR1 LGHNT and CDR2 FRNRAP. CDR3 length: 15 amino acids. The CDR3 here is CASGFDSGTGYGYTF. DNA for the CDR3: TGTGCTAGTGGTTTCGACTCCGGGACAGGTTATGGCTACACCTTC.

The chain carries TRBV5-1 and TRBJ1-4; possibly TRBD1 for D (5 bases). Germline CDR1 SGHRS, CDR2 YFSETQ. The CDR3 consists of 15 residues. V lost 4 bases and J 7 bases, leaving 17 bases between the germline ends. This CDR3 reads CASSPGQVDGEKLFF. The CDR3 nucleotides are TGCGCCAGCAGCCCGGGGCAGGTGGATGGTGAAAAACTGTTTTTT. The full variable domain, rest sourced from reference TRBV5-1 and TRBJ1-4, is KAGVTQTPRYLIKTRGQQVTLSCSPISGHRSVSWYQQTPGQGLQFLFEYFSETQRNKGNFPGRFSGRQFSNSRSEMNVSTLELGDSALYLCASSPGQVDGEKLFFGSGTQLSVL.

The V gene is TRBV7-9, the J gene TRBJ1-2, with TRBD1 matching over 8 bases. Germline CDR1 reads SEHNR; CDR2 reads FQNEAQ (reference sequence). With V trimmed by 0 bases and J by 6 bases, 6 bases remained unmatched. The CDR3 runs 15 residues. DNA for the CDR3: TGTGCCAGCAGCTTAGCGGACAGGGCTATGGATGGCTACACCTTC. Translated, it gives CASSLADRAMDGYTF.

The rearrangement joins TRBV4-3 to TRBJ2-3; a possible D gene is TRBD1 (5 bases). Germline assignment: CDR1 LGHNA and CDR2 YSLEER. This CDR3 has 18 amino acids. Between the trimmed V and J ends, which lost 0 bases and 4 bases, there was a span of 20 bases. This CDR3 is CASSQDRGGFLLSDTQYF. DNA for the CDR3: TGCGCCAGCAGCCAAGATAGGGGCGGATTCCTCTTGTCAGATACGCAGTATTTT.

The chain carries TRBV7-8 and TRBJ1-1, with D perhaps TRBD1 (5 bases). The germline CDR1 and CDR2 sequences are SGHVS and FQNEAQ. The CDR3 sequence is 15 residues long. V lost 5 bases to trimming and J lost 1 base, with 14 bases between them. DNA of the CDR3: TGTGCCAGCAGCCCCACATCCGACAGGAACACTGAAGCTTTCTTT. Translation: CASSPTSDRNTEAFF.

The CDR3 nucleotides are TGTGCCAGCAGCTCCTGGGACCCGGGGAAGGAGACCCAGTACTTC. Translating gives CASSSWDPGKETQYF. The gene calls are TRBV5-5 and TRBJ2-5, with D perhaps TRBD1 or TRBD2 (5 bases each). CDR1 is SGHKS, CDR2 YYEKEE, per germline (reference sequence). This CDR3 is built from 15 residues. Trimming took off 3 bases at V and 5 bases at J, with 17 bases between the two ends.

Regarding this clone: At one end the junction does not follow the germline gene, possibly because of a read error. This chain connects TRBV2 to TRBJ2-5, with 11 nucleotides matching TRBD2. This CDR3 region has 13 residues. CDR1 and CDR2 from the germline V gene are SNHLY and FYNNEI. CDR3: CASSEVLAGAQYF. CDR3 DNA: TGTGCCAGCAGTGAGGTACTAGCGGGGGCCCAATACTTC. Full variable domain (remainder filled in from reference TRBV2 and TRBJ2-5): EPEVTQTPSHQVTQMGQEVILRCVPISNHLYFYWYRQILGQKVEFLVSFYNNEISEKSEIFDDQFSVERPDGSNFTLKIRSTKLEDSAMYFCASSEVLAGAQYFGPGTRLLVL.

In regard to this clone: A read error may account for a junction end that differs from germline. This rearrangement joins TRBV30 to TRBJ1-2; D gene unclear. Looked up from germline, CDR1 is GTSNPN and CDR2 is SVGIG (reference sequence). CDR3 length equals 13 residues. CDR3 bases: TGTGCCTGGAGTGGGAAGTTGGGCTATGGCCACACCTTC. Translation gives CAWSGKLGYGHTF. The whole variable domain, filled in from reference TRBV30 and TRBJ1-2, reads SQTIHQWPATLVQPVGSPLSLECTVEGTSNPNLYWYRQAAGRGLQLLFYSVGIGQISSEVPQNLSASRPQDRQFILSSKKLLLSDSGFYLCAWSGKLGYGHTFGSGTRLTVV.